The rows below give T cell receptor beta chains drawn from one sample of a study of cytomegalovirus exposure and HLA in healthy donors. The protocol was immunoSEQ multiplex PCR, while the TCRdb copy is restricted to in-frame clones and leaves out a portion. The sample lists about 100,000 clones, approximately 75% occurring once. The sample was PBMCs. All receptors come from a female donor in good health and CMV-seropositive. Each CDR3 is given with its conserved first and last residue. A D gene is named only where the DNA matches it firmly. The listing skips clone size in some rows; elsewhere it reads once, few, many or a size class.

>11|.|TRBJ2-5|.|TRBV28
TGTGCCAGCCTAGGGGAAGAGACCCAGTACTTC
CASLGEETQYF
>14|TRBD1|TRBJ2-7|few|TRBV27
TGTGCCAGTCGTCTTGGGACAGGGAACTACGAGCAGTACTTC
CASRLGTGNYEQYF
>14|TRBD1|TRBJ2-3|.|TRBV29-1
TGCAGCGTTGAAGTGGGACAGGGGGCAGATACGCAGTATTTT
CSVEVGQGADTQYF
>14|.|TRBJ1-5|few|TRBV6-5
TGTGCCAGCAGGGGGGAGGGGCCCAATCAGCCCCAGCATTTT
CASRGEGPNQPQHF
>14|.|TRBJ1-4|.|TRBV7-9
TGTGCCAGCAGCCCGCCGGGAGCTAATGAAAAACTGTTTTTT
CASSPPGANEKLFF
>14|.|TRBJ2-3|once|TRBV7-3
TGTGCCAGCAGCTTTGGGACTGACACAGATACGCAGTATTTT
CASSFGTDTDTQYF
>14|TRBD1|TRBJ1-1|.|TRBV2
TGTGCCAGCAGTGCCAGACAGGGCAACACTGAAGCTTTCTTT
CASSARQGNTEAFF
>16|TRBD2|TRBJ2-7|.|TRBV9
TGTGCCAGCAGCGGAACTACTAGCGAGAGGGTCTACGAGCAGTACTTC
CASSGTTSERVYEQYF
>13|.|TRBJ2-7|.|TRBV7-6
TGTGCCAGCAGCTTAGAACAGGGCTACGAGCAGTACTTC
CASSLEQGYEQYF
>14|.|TRBJ1-1|few|TRBV28
TGTGCCAGCAGCCCCAGGATGATGAACACTGAAGCTTTCTTT
CASSPRMMNTEAFF
>16|.|TRBJ2-7|once|TRBV7-8
TGTGCCAGCAGCTTAGCGCTGACTGGTAGGGGCGTCGAGCAGTACTTC
CASSLALTGRGVEQYF
>17|TRBD2|TRBJ2-5|.|TRBV5-1
TGCGCCAGCAGCGTTCTAGCGGGAGGGCCGGGTGTGGAGACCCAGTACTTC
CASSVLAGGPGVETQYF
>13|TRBD2|TRBJ2-1|.|TRBV29-1
TGCAGCGTCGGGGGGACTGGCAACAATGAGCAGTTCTTC
CSVGGTGNNEQFF
>15|.|TRBJ1-5|once|TRBV5-4
TGTGCCAGCAGCTTAAATGGGAGGAGCAATCAGCCCCAGCATTTT
CASSLNGRSNQPQHF
>17|.|TRBJ2-1|few|TRBV5-4
TGTGCCAGCAGCCAGACACCGATGCCGGCTAATATCGATGAGCAGTTCTTC
CASSQTPMPANIDEQFF
>16|.|TRBJ1-5|once|TRBV28
TGTGCCAGCAGCGAAAGCCGAGGCAGGGTCGATCAGCCCCAGCATTTT
CASSESRGRVDQPQHF
>13|.|TRBJ1-2|.|TRBV14
TGTGCCAGCAGCCAAGTAAGGGGTTACGGCTACACCTTC
CASSQVRGYGYTF
>13|.|TRBJ1-4|few|TRBV6-6
TGTGCCAGCAAATGGAGGGGTAATGAAAAACTGTTTTTT
CASKWRGNEKLFF
>12|TRBD1|TRBJ2-7|.|TRBV5-6
TGTGCCAGCCGGGACAGCTCCTACGAGCAGTACTTC
CASRDSSYEQYF
>14|.|TRBJ1-4|.|TRBV18
TGTGCCAGCTCACCACCGGGGCCGAATGAAAAACTGTTTTTT
CASSPPGPNEKLFF